This T cell receptor (beta chain) was profiled in a study of T cells in Graves' hyperthyroidism and ophthalmopathy (dated by TCRdb to about 2019). About the study as a whole: Peripheral blood samples were taken at the time of initial diagnosis, prior to any treatment. Once sampling was done, hyperthyroidism patients were given methimazole at a starting dose of 30 mg daily, whereas ophthalmopathy patients were given high-dose intravenous methylprednisolone. For training and testing, the 95 to 100 patients in the discovery cohort were randomly divided in a 7:3 ratio. According to the paper, TCR Vbeta CDR3 sequencing was carried out on 135 peripheral blood samples, which came from under 50 ophthalmopathy, 80 or so hyperthyroidism and approximately 17 progressor patients. Prospective prediction of ophthalmopathy was tested in an independent validation cohort of approximately 19 hyperthyroidism patients and some 17 patients who later progressed to ophthalmopathy. Thyroid tissue and blood T-cell repertoires from roughly 6 Graves' hyperthyroidism patients were also compared in the study. TCR V-J signatures able to tell the groups apart were searched for in a discovery cohort of 95 to 100 patients, of whom around 42 had Graves' ophthalmopathy and roughly 59 had stable Graves' hyperthyroidism. What the research found in general, with its limitations: No statistical method was used to fix the sample size in advance, and group allocation was not hidden from the investigators. A 13 V-J signature model separated ophthalmopathy from stable hyperthyroidism, with around 88% sensitivity and 81.08% specificity in cross-validation and 80%/75% in testing. During validation, the model predicted progression to ophthalmopathy a median of about 5.9 months ahead of onset, with roughly 65% sensitivity and less than 85% specificity. Most expanded thyroid clonotypes (frequency above 0.001) were also found in blood, which suggests that blood repertoires may mirror thyroid immune responses.

Here V drops 2 bases and J drops 0 bases, and the junction holds 18 bases not matched to any gene. The CDR3 spans 22 residues, from the cysteine through the phenylalanine. The CDR3 DNA has 66 bases and is translated from base 1. Taken from the germline V gene, the CDR1 and CDR2 loops are MNHEY and SVGAGI. The TCR beta CDR3 regions were amplified from RNA transcripts. A first-round RT-PCR of the TCR CDR3 used the HTBI primer set with the Qiagen OneStep RT-PCR kit. Libraries were constructed in a second round of multiplex PCR, after which size selection and purification were carried out. Sequencing of the libraries was done on an Illumina HiSeq2000 using paired-end 100 bp reads. Under the source paper's analysis protocol: SOAPnuke was used to process the raw data, with reads discarded if the reads contained adapters or uncalled bases, had a mean Phred below 15, or lacked an exact constant-primer or identifier match. High-quality paired reads were merged using COPE v1.2.5, and each unique nucleotide sequence was defined as a clonotype. MiTCR v1.1 was used to align clonotypes to the IMGT TRBV, TRBD and TRBJ reference segments. Only V-J combinations with frequency above 0.0001, covering roughly 99% of repertoires, were analysed. A TCS score was defined as the ratio between F50 (clonal expansion) and ExV (chaos), using BLOSUM62-based TCRdist between CDR3 peptides within each V-J. Welch's t-statistics and random forest reduced 450 to 600 V-J features to roughly 13, which were used in a naive Bayes classifier (R e1071). TCRdb reprocessed the public reads (quality trimming at Q25 with fastp, clone calling with MiXCR) and kept in-frame beta chains. Rows are unified per CDR3 protein, each entry keeping the most common DNA and genes. The V and J calls here are based on TCRdb, not the publication. Across this sample there are some 400,000 distinct CDR3 sequences, with about 15% seen only once. Jointly, the top ten make up about 10% of the sample.

Comments on this clonotype: Which antigen it targets is not known. Base qualities were left out, and no much larger clone turns up one base away.

Stable Graves' hyperthyroidism was defined as the absence of progression to ophthalmopathy over 18 months of follow-up. Hyperthyroidism patients were aged 18 to 65 years and newly diagnosed, with disease duration of less than 2 months. The study excluded patients with uncontrolled infections, other autoimmune diseases, pregnancy or lactation. Diagnoses were based on clinical symptoms, serum thyroxine and TRAb, thyroid ultrasound and orbital computed tomography. Ficoll-Paque density gradient centrifugation was used to isolate PBMCs from under 11 ml of fresh peripheral blood. Total RNA was extracted using Trizol reagent, and RNA quality was assessed on an Agilent 2100 Bioanalyzer.

The source is a woman in her sixties or seventies with Graves' hyperthyroidism. Sample: blood. The sequence joins TRBV6-5 to TRBJ2-3, with 12 junctional bases fitting TRBD2. The CDR3 reads CASSYPSPGLAGTISSTDTQYF. The DNA sequence is TGTGCCAGCAGTTACCCGTCTCCAGGACTAGCGGGAACAATAAGCAGCACAGATACGCAGTATTTT.